This T cell receptor (beta chain) appears in the sequencing data of a study of response to subunit inactivated influenza vaccine. This clonotype was seen only a few times. Its matching antigen is unknown. Germline V CDR1 and CDR2: SNHLY, FYNNEI. V gave up 4 bases and J gave up 3 bases; unmatched junction bases: 5. The CDR3 has 14 residues. Study-wide results and limits: With each seasonal influenza vaccination, the authors suggested, few new T cells are recruited.

A single record per CDR3 protein comes from TCRdb applying MiXCR to the RT-PCR reads. The repertoire includes roughly 780,000 distinct CDR3 sequences, approximately 18% of them detected once, and roughly 10% sits in the top ten. V usage is TRBV2 and J usage is TRBJ1-1; TRBD1 matches 7 bases. This clonotype was sampled from a man aged 50 to 60 who received an inactivated influenza vaccine. Sequenced material: PBMCs from blood, taken approximately 5 days after vaccination. CDR3 loop: CASSVTGLYTEAFF. For the CDR3, the DNA is TGTGCCAGCAGTGTGACAGGGCTGTACACTGAAGCTTTCTTT.